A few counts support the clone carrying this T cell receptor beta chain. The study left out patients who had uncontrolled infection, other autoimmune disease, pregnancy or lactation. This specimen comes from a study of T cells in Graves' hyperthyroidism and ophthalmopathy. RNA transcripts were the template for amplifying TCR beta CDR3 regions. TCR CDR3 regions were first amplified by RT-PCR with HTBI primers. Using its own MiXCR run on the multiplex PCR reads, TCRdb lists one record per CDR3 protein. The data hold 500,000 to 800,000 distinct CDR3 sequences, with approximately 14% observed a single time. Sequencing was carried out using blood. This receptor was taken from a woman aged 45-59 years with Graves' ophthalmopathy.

CDR3 bases: TGCGCCAGCAGCTTGGCTTTCGCGCCGAGTTCACCCCTCCACTTT. Translation gives CASSLAFAPSSPLHF. The chain uses TRBV5-1 and TRBJ1-6, with D uncertain. This CDR3 spans 15 amino acids. Germline V gene sequence: CDR1 SGHRS, CDR2 YFSETQ. V shed 0 bases and J shed 9 bases, with 13 bases lying between them.